Below, 7 T cell receptor beta chains from the same sample are listed, as sequenced in a study of radiation and T cells in renal cell carcinoma. Time point reported: baseline pretreatment blood. Treatment in this sample: 15 Gy SBRT to primary tumor, nephrectomy 4 weeks later. Measured with immunoSEQ multiplex PCR; TCRdb has only the in-frame clones, and not every one. The data contain over 85,000 clones, approximately 83% of them singletons. The sample here was blood, taken from a patient whose treatment included radiotherapy and nephrectomy. The source of these receptors is a man between 60 and 70 years old with renal cell carcinoma.

The chain has TRBV5-1 and TRBJ1-3, with D unclear. V shed 4 bases and J shed 0 bases, with 17 bases lying between them. Germline V gene lookup returns CDR1 SGHRS and CDR2 YFSETQ. This CDR3 spans 17 amino acids. Written as DNA, the CDR3 is TGCGCCAGCAGCCTAGGGCTTTTCAGGAGCTCTGGAAACACCATATATTTT. Encoded protein: CASSLGLFRSSGNTIYF.

This chain links TRBV6-5 with TRBJ2-5; tentatively, D is TRBD1 (5 bases). Trimming cost V 2 bases and J 4 bases, with 8 bases left between them. The germline V gene has CDR1 MNHEY and CDR2 SVGAGI. The length of the CDR3 is 13 residues. This CDR3 is CASSYRGGETQYF. CDR3 sequence (DNA): TGTGCCAGCAGTTACAGGGGTGGAGAGACCCAGTACTTC.

CDR3 amino acids: CASLGDRNSPLHF. The CDR3 DNA is TGTGCCAGCCTAGGGGACAGAAATTCACCCCTCCACTTT. The gene calls are TRBV27 and TRBJ1-6, with 7 bases identical to TRBD1. CDR1 is MNHEY, CDR2 SMNVEV, per germline (reference sequence). There are 13 residues in the CDR3. With 8 bases clipped from V and 7 bases from J, the junction kept 5 bases outside the gene matches.

The table lists this clone with a few counts. This chain connects TRBV7-2 to TRBJ2-5; TRBD1 matches 7 bases. This CDR3 is built from 14 residues. Germline-derived CDR1 and CDR2 are SGHTA and FQGNSA. Trimming cost V 5 bases and J 4 bases; bases outside gene matches: 7. CDR3 nucleotides: TGTGCCAGCAGCGGGACAGCATCGGGAGAGACCCAGTACTTC. Protein product: CASSGTASGETQYF.

This clone was detected a few times. The rearrangement joins TRBV28 to TRBJ1-1, with D unresolved. V dropped 4 bases and J dropped 1 base, with 16 bases sitting between them. The CDR3 has 16 amino acids. In germline, CDR1 is MDHEN, CDR2 SYDVKM. This CDR3 is CASSSLGRLGNTEAFF. The CDR3 nucleotides read TGTGCCAGCAGTTCCCTGGGTCGGTTGGGGAACACTGAAGCTTTCTTT. The full variable domain, completed using reference TRBV28 and TRBJ1-1, is DVKVTQSSRYLVKRTGEKVFLECVQDMDHENMFWYRQDPGLGLRLIYFSYDVKMKEKGDIPEGYSVSREKKERFSLILESASTNQTSMYLCASSSLGRLGNTEAFFGQGTRLTVV.

This sequence joins TRBV19 and TRBJ2-5; no clear D. The CDR3 sequence is 15 residues long. Per germline, CDR1 LNHDA and CDR2 SQIVND (reference sequence). V shed 2 bases and J shed 2 bases, with 12 bases lying between them. DNA of the CDR3: TGTGCCAGTAGTATAAACGTTGGGTCACAAGAGACCCAGTACTTC. It yields the protein CASSINVGSQETQYF.

The V and J genes are TRBV27 and TRBJ2-7, with TRBD1 matching over 10 bases. This CDR3 comprises 14 residues. Trimming took 6 bases from V and 1 from J; bases not matched to a gene: 3. Germline V gene data show CDR1 as MNHEY and CDR2 as SMNVEV (reference sequence). This chain's CDR3 is CASSGQGVSYEQYF. CDR3 DNA sequence: TGTGCCAGCAGCGGACAGGGGGTTTCCTACGAGCAGTACTTC.